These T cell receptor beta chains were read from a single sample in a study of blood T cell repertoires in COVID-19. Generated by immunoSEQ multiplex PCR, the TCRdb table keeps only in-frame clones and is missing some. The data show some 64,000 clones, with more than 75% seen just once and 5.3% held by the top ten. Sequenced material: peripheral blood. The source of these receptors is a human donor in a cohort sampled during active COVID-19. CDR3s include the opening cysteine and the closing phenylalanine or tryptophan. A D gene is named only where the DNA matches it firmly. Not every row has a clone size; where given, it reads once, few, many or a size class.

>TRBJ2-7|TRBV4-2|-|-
CASSQDSGGTASEQYF
TGTGCCAGCAGCCAAGACTCAGGAGGGACCGCCTCCGAGCAGTACTTC
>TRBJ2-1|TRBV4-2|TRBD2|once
CASRTSGGAYNEQFF
TGTGCCAGCAGGACTAGCGGGGGGGCCTACAATGAGCAGTTCTTC
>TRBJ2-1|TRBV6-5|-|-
CASSSVTGEQFF
TGTGCCAGCAGCAGCGTTACGGGTGAGCAGTTCTTC
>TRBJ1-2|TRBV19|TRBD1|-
CASSGPGQALFGYTF
TGTGCCAGTAGTGGACCGGGACAGGCTCTATTTGGCTACACCTTC
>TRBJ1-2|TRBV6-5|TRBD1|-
CASSYSTGVYTF
TGTGCCAGCAGTTACTCGACAGGGGTCTACACCTTC
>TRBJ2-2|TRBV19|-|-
CASTTGGGRDAGELFF
TGTGCCAGTACCACGGGCGGGGGCCGGGACGCCGGGGAGCTGTTTTTT
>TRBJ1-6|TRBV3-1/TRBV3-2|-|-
CASSPVRKSGSPLHF
TGTGCCAGCAGCCCAGTCAGGAAGAGCGGCTCACCCCTCCACTTT
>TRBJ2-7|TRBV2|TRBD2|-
CASSASGGYEQYF
TGTGCCAGCAGTGCGAGCGGGGGGTACGAGCAGTACTTC
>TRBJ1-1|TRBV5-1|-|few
CASSLEGPDTEAFF
TGCGCCAGCAGCTTGGAGGGGCCCGACACTGAAGCTTTCTTT
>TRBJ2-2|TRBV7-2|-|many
CASSLVRQDTGELFF
TGTGCCAGCAGCTTAGTTCGGCAGGACACCGGGGAGCTGTTTTTT
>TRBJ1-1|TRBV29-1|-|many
CSVEGQLNTEAFF
TGCAGCGTTGAAGGACAGTTGAACACTGAAGCTTTCTTT
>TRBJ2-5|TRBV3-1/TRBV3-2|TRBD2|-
CASSQGGLAGETQYF
TGTGCCAGCAGCCAAGGGGGACTAGCAGGGGAGACCCAGTACTTC
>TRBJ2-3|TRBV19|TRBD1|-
CASSNTGAGTDTQYF
TGTGCCAGTAGTAATACAGGGGCTGGCACAGATACGCAGTATTTT
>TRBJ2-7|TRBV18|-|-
CASSSGALYEQYF
TGTGCCAGCTCGTCGGGAGCCCTCTACGAGCAGTACTTC
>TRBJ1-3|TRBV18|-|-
CASSPSQFSGNTIYF
TGTGCCAGCTCACCGTCGCAGTTCTCTGGAAACACCATATATTTT
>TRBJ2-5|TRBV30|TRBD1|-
CAWSPGQGAGETQYF
TGTGCCTGGAGCCCCGGGCAGGGGGCGGGAGAGACCCAGTACTTC
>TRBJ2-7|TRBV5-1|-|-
CAIPMEDREQYF
TGCGCCATCCCAATGGAGGACCGCGAGCAGTACTTC
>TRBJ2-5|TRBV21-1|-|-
CASSNVFRYQETQYF
TGTGCCAGCAGCAATGTTTTCAGATACCAAGAGACCCAGTACTTC